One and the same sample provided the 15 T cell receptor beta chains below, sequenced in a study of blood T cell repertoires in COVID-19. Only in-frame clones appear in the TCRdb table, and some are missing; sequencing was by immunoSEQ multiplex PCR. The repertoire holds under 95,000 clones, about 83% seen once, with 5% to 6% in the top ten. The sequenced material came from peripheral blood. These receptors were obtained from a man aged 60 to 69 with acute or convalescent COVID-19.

CDR3 in amino acids: CASRDYGRYPEAFF. Written as DNA, the CDR3 is TGTGCCAGCAGGGATTATGGGAGGTACCCTGAAGCTTTCTTT. This chain joins TRBV5-6 and TRBJ1-1; D remains unclear. Trimming stripped 5 bases from V and 6 bases from J, with 17 bases between. The CDR3 is 14 residues long. Germline V CDR1 and CDR2: SGHDT, YYEEEE.

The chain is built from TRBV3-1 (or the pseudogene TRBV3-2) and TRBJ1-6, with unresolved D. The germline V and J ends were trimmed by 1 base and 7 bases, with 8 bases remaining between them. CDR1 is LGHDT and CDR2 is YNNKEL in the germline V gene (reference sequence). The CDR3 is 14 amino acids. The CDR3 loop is CASSQAGSNSPLHF. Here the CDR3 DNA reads TGTGCCAGCAGCCAAGCGGGGAGCAATTCACCCCTCCACTTT.

CDR3 in amino acids: CASLANSNQPQHF. The CDR3, as DNA: TGTGCCAGCCTCGCGAATAGCAATCAGCCCCAGCATTTT. The chain joins TRBV6-5 to TRBJ1-5; D gene ambiguous. Looked up from germline, CDR1 is MNHEY and CDR2 is SVGAGI. V was shortened by 8 bases and J by 0 bases, with 8 bases between the two germline ends. The CDR3 has 13 residues.

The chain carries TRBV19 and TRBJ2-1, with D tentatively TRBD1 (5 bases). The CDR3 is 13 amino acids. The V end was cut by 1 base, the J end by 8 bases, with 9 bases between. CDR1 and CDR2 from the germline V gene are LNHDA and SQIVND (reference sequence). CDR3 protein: CASSIAGWDEQFF. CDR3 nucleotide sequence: TGTGCCAGTAGTATAGCAGGGTGGGATGAGCAGTTCTTC.

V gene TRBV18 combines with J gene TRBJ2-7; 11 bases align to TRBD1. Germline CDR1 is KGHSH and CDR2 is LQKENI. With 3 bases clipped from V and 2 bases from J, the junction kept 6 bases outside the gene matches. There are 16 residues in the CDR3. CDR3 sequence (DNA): TGTGCCAGCTCACCGGCCCCGGGACAGGGGGCCTACGAGCAGTACTTC. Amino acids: CASSPAPGQGAYEQYF.

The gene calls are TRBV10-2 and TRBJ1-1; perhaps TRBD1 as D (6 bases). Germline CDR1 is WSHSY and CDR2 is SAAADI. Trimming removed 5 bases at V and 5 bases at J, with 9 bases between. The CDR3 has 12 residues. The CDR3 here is CASSHRETEAFF. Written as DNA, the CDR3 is TGCGCCAGCAGTCACAGGGAAACTGAAGCTTTCTTT.

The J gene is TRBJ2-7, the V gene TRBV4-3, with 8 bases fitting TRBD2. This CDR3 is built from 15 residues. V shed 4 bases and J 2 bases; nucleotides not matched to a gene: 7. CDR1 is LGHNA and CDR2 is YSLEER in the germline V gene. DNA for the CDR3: TGCGCCAGCAGCCCCGGGGGTAGCGGGGCCTACGAGCAGTACTTC. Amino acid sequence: CASSPGGSGAYEQYF.

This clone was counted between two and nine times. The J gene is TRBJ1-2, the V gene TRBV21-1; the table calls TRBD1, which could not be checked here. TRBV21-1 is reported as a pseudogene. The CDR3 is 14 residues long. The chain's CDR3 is CASSRGHMARGYTF. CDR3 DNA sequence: TGTGCCAGCAGCAGGGGACACATGGCCAGGGGCTACACCTTC.

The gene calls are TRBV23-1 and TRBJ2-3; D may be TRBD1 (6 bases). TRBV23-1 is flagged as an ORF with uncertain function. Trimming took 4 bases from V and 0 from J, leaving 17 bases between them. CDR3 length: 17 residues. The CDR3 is CASSPLTRQESTDTQYF. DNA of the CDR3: TGCGCCAGCAGTCCCCTCACCCGACAGGAAAGCACAGATACGCAGTATTTT.

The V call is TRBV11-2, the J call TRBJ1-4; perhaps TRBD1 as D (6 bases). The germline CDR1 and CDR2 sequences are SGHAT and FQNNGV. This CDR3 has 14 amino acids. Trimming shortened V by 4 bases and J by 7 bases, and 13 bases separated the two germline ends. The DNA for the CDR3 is TGTGCCAGCAGCTCCTTCAGAGGGGGTGAAAAACTGTTTTTT. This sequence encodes CASSSFRGGEKLFF. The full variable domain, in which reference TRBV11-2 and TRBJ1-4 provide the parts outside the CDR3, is EAGVAQSPRYKIIEKRQSVAFWCNPISGHATLYWYQQILGQGPKLLIQFQNNGVVDDSQLPKDRFSAERLKGVDSTLKIQPAKLEDSAVYLCASSSFRGGEKLFFGSGTQLSVL.

DNA of the CDR3: TGCGCCAGCAGCCAAGACACCCATACTACGGGGGTAGAGACCCAGTACTTC. Its translation: CASSQDTHTTGVETQYF. The chain is built from TRBV4-3 and TRBJ2-5; maybe TRBD2 (6 bases). The germline V gene has CDR1 LGHNA and CDR2 YSLEER. V lost 0 bases, J lost 4 bases, and 18 bases lay in between. This CDR3 is 17 amino acids long.

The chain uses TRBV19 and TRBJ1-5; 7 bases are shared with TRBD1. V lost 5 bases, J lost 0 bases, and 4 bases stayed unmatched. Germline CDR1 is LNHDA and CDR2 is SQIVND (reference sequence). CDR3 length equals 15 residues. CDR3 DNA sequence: TGTGCCAGTAGTCTTGGGACAGCTAGCAATCAGCCCCAGCATTTT. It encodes CASSLGTASNQPQHF.

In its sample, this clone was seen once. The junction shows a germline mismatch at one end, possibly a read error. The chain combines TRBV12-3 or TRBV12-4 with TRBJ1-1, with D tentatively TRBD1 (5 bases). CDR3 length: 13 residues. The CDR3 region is CASSLAGGTEAFF. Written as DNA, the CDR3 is TGTGCCAGCAGCTTAGCGGGGGGCACTGAAGCTTTCTTT.

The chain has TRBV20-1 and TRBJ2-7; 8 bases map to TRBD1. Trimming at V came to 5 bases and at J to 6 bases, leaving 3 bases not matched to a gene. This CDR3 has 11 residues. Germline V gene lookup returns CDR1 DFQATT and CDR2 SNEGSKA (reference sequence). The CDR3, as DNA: TGCAGTGCTCCGACAGGGGTCGAGCAGTACTTC. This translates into CSAPTGVEQYF.

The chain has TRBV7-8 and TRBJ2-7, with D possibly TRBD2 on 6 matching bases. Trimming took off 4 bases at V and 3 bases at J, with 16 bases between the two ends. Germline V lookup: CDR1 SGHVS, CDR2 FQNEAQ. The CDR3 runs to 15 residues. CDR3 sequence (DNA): TGTGCCAGCAGCTCTATATTTACGGGGGTCTACGAGCAGTACTTC. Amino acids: CASSSIFTGVYEQYF.